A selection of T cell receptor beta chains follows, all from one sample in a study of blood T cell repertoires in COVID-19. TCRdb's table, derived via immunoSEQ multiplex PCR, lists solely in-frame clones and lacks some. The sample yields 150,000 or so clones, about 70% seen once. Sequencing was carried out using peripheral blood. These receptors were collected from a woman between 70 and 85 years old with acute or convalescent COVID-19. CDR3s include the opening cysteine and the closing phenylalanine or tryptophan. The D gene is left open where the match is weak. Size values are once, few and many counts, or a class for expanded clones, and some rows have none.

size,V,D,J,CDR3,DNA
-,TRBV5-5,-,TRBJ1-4,CASKITATNEKLFF,TGTGCCAGCAAAATCACAGCAACTAATGAAAAACTGTTTTTT
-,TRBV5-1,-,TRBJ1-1,CASSLDGQVLNTEAFF,TGCGCCAGCAGCTTGGATGGTCAGGTATTAAACACTGAAGCTTTCTTT
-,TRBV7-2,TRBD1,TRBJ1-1,CASSLRTGLNKNTEAFF,TGTGCCAGCAGCTTGCGGACAGGACTTAATAAGAACACTGAAGCTTTCTTT
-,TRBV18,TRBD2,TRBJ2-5,CASSPTLLAGQETQYF,TGTGCCAGCTCCCCGACTCTACTAGCGGGGCAAGAGACCCAGTACTTC
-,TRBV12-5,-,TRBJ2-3,CASGNGGTDTQYF,TGTGCTAGTGGAAACGGGGGCACAGATACGCAGTATTTT
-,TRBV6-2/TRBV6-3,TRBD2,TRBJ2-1,CASSYSTLAGVGEQFF,TGTGCCAGCAGTTACTCGACGCTAGCGGGAGTTGGTGAGCAGTTCTTC
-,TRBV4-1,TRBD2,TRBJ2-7,CASSQDPTSGGYEQYF,TGCGCCAGCAGCCAAGATCCCACTAGCGGAGGCTACGAGCAGTACTTC
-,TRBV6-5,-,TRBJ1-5,CASTPFKGYQPQHF,TGTGCCAGCACCCCTTTCAAGGGGTATCAGCCCCAGCATTTT
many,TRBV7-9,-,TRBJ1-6,CASSSLSSPLHF,TGTGCCAGCAGCTCCCTAAGTTCACCCCTCCACTTT
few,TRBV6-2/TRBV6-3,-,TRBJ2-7,CASSYGQVYEQYF,TGTGCCAGCAGTTATGGGCAGGTCTACGAGCAGTACTTC
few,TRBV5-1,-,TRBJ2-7,CASSPSPYEQYF,TGCGCCAGCAGCCCAAGCCCCTACGAGCAGTACTTC
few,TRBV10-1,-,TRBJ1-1,CASSEGGGTEAFF,TGCGCCAGCAGTGAAGGGGGTGGCACTGAAGCTTTCTTT
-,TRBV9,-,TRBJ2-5,CASSVAAGLQETQYF,TGTGCCAGCAGCGTAGCGGCAGGACTACAAGAGACCCAGTACTTC
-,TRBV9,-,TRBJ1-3,CASSVGGSSGNTIYF,TGTGCCAGCAGCGTAGGGGGCAGCTCTGGAAACACCATATATTTT
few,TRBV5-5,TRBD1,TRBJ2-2,CASKRTGESGGELFF,TGTGCCAGCAAAAGGACAGGGGAATCTGGCGGGGAGCTGTTTTTT
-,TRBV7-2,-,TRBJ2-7,CASSNLGRPVDSSYEQYF,TGTGCCAGCAGCAACCTAGGACGGCCGGTTGACAGCTCCTACGAGCAGTACTTC
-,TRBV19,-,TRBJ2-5,CASSISGETQYF,TGTGCCAGTAGTATCAGCGGAGAGACCCAGTACTTC
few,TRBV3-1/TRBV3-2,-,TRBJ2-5,CASTLQETQYF,TGTGCCAGCACCCTTCAAGAGACCCAGTACTTC
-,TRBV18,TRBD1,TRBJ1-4,CASSPMWGQGAGEVEKLFF,TGTGCCAGCTCACCGATGTGGGGACAGGGCGCCGGGGAGGTTGAAAAACTGTTTTTT
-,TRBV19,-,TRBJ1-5,CASSIGRSNQPQHF,TGTGCCAGTAGTATTGGCAGGAGCAATCAGCCCCAGCATTTT
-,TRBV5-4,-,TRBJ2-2,CASSLAAGRANTGELFF,TGTGCCAGCAGCTTGGCGGCGGGGAGAGCGAACACCGGGGAGCTGTTTTTT
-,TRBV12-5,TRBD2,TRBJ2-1,CASGFGLAGVGEQFF,TGTGCTAGTGGCTTCGGACTAGCGGGAGTCGGTGAGCAGTTCTTC
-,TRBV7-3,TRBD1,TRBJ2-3,CASSRGQGFTDTQYF,TGTGCCAGCAGCAGGGGACAGGGGTTCACAGATACGCAGTATTTT
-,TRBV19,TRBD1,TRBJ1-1,CASSTDREAAFF,TGTGCCAGTAGCACCGACAGGGAAGCTGCTTTCTTT
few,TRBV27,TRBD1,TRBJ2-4,CASSSGQGRAKNIQYF,TGTGCCAGCAGTTCAGGACAGGGCCGGGCCAAAAACATTCAGTACTTC
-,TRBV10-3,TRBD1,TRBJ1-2,CAISGTGVGYTF,TGTGCCATCAGTGGGACAGGGGTTGGCTACACCTTC
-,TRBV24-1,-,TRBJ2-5,CATSDPLQRQETQYF,TGTGCCACCAGTGATCCGTTACAGAGACAAGAGACCCAGTACTTC
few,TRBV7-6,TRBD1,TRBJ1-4,CASSLAGTGSEKLFF,TGTGCCAGCAGCTTAGCTGGGACAGGGTCTGAAAAACTGTTTTTT
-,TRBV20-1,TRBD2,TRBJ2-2,CSASSSSGNGELFF,TGCAGTGCTAGTAGCTCTAGCGGGAACGGGGAGCTGTTTTTT
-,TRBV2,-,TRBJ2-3,CASSESRASGGSTDTQYF,TGTGCCAGCAGCGAGAGTCGGGCCTCCGGAGGGAGCACAGATACGCAGTATTTT
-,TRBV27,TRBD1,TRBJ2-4,CASSLRTGQRGKNIQYF,TGTGCCAGCTCACTCCGGACAGGGCAAAGAGGCAAAAACATTCAGTACTTC
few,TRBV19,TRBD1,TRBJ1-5,CASSFLQGGYSNQPQHF,TGTGCCAGTAGTTTCCTACAGGGGGGGTATAGCAATCAGCCCCAGCATTTT
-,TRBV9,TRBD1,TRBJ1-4,CASSPRTGGSEKLFF,TGTGCCAGCAGCCCGCGGACAGGGGGATCCGAAAAACTGTTTTTT
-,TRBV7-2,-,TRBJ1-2,CASRPDSSYGYTF,TGTGCCAGCAGACCCGACAGTTCCTATGGCTACACCTTC
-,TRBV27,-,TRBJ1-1,CASSPPRGGGTEAFF,TGTGCCAGCAGTCCCCCTCGAGGGGGGGGCACTGAAGCTTTCTTT
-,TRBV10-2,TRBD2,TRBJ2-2,CASSDRGVTGELFF,TGCGCCAGCAGCGACCGGGGGGTGACCGGGGAGCTGTTTTTT
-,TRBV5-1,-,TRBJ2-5,CASSFAVQETQYF,TGCGCCAGCAGCTTCGCGGTCCAAGAGACCCAGTACTTC
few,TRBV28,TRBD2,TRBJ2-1,CASTPGLEYNEQFF,TGTGCCAGCACCCCCGGACTAGAATACAATGAGCAGTTCTTC
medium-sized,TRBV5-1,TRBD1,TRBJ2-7,CASFPTGGYEQYF,TGCGCCAGCTTTCCGACAGGGGGCTACGAGCAGTACTTC
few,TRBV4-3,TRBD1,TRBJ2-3,CASSQVVGQGACTDTQYF,TGCGCCAGCAGCCAAGTCGTGGGACAGGGGGCTTGCACAGATACGCAGTATTTT
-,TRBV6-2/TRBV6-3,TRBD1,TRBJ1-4,CASSLGQSNEKLFF,TGTGCCAGCAGCTTGGGACAGTCTAATGAAAAACTGTTTTTT
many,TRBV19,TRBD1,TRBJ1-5,CASRGQGTMNQPQHF,TGTGCCAGTAGGGGACAGGGGACGATGAATCAGCCCCAGCATTTT
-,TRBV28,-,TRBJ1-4,CASTKTGGLEKLFF,TGTGCCAGCACCAAAACCGGGGGTTTAGAAAAACTGTTTTTT
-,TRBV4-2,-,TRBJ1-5,CASSPQVSQPQHF,TGTGCCAGCAGCCCTCAGGTGTCACAGCCCCAGCATTTT